This T cell receptor (beta chain) was observed in a study of human thymus T cells. Among the donors, all were healthy Finnish infants having corrective surgery for congenital heart defects. A roughly 0.45-1 mL peripheral blood aliquot was taken intraoperatively from four of eight donors. Genomic DNA was extracted from every available blood leukocyte. CDR1 is SEHNR, CDR2 FQNEAQ, per germline (reference sequence). The CDR3 length is 16 residues. The V end was cut by 0 bases, the J end by 0 bases, with 9 bases between. Libraries were prepared by immunoSEQ multiplex PCR; TCRdb keeps only in-frame clonotypes and omits some of them. In the table there are some 44,000 clones, just under 95% of which are singletons.

The chain employs TRBV7-9 and TRBJ1-3; no definite D call. The source of this sequence is a girl less than two years old with a congenital heart defect but otherwise immunologically healthy. Sequenced: blood. This CDR3 reads CASSLADGTSGNTIYF. Written as DNA, the CDR3 is TGTGCCAGCAGCTTAGCGGACGGAACCTCTGGAAACACCATATATTTT.